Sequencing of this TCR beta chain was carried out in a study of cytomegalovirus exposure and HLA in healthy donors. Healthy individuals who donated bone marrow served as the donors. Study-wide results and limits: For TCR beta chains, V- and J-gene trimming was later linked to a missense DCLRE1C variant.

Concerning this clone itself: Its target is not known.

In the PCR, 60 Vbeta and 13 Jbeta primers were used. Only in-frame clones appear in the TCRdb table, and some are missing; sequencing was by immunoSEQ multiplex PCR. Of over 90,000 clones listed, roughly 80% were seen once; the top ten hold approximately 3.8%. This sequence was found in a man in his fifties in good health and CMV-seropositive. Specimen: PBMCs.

This chain's CDR3 is CASSPFDRDTYEQYF. The CDR3 region has the DNA TGTGCCAGCTCACCTTTTGACAGGGATACCTACGAGCAGTACTTC. The genes are TRBV18 and TRBJ2-7, with 7 positions matching TRBD1. V lost 3 bases and J lost 2; bases outside the gene matches: 7. Looked up from germline, CDR1 is KGHSH and CDR2 is LQKENI. The CDR3 runs to 15 residues.